The entry that follows covers one T cell receptor (beta chain) sequence. As yet, its antigen is unknown. Only in-frame clones appear in the TCRdb table, and some are missing; sequencing was by immunoSEQ multiplex PCR. The table lists thousands of clones, about 54% of them singletons. This sample was taken from a study of T cell repertoires in urothelial bladder cancer. Findings and limits, study-wide: Urothelial carcinoma specimens: median roughly 5,600 T cells versus 25,872 in benign.

This clonotype was sampled from a human donor with urothelial carcinoma. The sample taken for sequencing was tumor-infiltrating cells from bladder cancer.

The CDR3 reads CASSSQDRVAPGNTIYF. For the CDR3, the DNA is TGTGCCAGCAGCTCCCAAGACAGGGTAGCTCCTGGAAACACCATATATTTT. The V gene is TRBV7-8, the J gene TRBJ1-3, with 7 bases matching TRBD1. This CDR3 has 17 amino acids. Germline-derived CDR1 and CDR2 are SGHVS and FQNEAQ. Trimming at V came to 4 bases and at J to 2 bases, leaving 11 bases not matched to a gene.